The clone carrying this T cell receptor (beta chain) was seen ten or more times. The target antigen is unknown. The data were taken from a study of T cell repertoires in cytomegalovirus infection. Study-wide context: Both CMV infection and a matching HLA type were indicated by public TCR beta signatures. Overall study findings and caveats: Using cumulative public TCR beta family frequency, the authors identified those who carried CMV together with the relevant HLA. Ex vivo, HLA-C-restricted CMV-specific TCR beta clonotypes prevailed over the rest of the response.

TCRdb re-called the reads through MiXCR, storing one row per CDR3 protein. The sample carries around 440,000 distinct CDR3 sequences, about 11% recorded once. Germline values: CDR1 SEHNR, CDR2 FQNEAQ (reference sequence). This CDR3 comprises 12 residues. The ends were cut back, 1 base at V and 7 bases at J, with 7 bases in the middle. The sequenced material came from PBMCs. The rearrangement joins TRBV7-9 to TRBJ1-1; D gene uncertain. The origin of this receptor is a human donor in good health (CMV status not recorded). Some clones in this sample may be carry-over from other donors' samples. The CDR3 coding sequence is TGTGCCAGCAGCTTAGGCAGGCGTGAAGCTTTCTTT. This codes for CASSLGRREAFF.